This TCR beta chain comes out of a study of shared clonotypes between healthy human individuals. Broader study findings: Although depth was large, rarefaction showed that sequencing of the sorted subsets was incomplete. Naive CD4 clonotypes were shared across several donors at around 5.4%.

The naive CD8 population came from CD45RO-negative cells selected for CCR7, without terminally differentiated effector memory CD45RA+ cells. The junction had 9 bases not matched to a gene; V was cut back by 4 bases and J by 7 bases. CDR1 and CDR2 (germline): SGHRS, YFSETQ. The CDR3 totals 17 residues. TCRdb's copy holds only in-frame clones and misses some; the assay was immunoSEQ multiplex PCR. The table lists some 1,900,000 clones, about 95% of them singletons. With respect to this clone: Antigen specificity is unknown.

This chain connects TRBV5-1 to TRBJ2-2; 14 nucleotides agree with TRBD2. The receptor comes from a man between 18 and 35 years old in good health. The specimen sequenced was naive CD8+ T cells sorted from blood. CDR3 sequence (DNA): TGCGCCAGCAGCACCGGACTAGCGGGAGGTCTATTCGGGGAGCTGTTTTTT. It specifies CASSTGLAGGLFGELFF. The complete variable domain, with remaining parts taken from reference TRBV5-1 and TRBJ2-2, reads KAGVTQTPRYLIKTRGQQVTLSCSPISGHRSVSWYQQTPGQGLQFLFEYFSETQRNKGNFPGRFSGRQFSNSRSEMNVSTLELGDSALYLCASSTGLAGGLFGELFFGEGSRLTVL.